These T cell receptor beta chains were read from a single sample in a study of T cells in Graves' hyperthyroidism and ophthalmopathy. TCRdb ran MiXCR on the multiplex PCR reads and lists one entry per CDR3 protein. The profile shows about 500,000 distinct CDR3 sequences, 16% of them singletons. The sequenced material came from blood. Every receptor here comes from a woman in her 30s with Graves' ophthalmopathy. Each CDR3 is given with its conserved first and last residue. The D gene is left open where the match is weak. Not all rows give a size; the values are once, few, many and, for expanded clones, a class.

cdr3_aa: CASSNRGRRDTEAFF; cdr3_nt: TGTGCCAGTAGTAACAGGGGACGGCGGGACACTGAAGCTTTCTTT; v_call: TRBV19; clone_size: .; d_call: TRBD1; j_call: TRBJ1-1
cdr3_aa: CATSDSPGRTNMNEQFF; cdr3_nt: TGTGCCACCAGTGATTCCCCCGGTAGGACCAATATGAATGAGCAGTTCTTC; v_call: TRBV24-1; clone_size: many; d_call: .; j_call: TRBJ2-1
cdr3_aa: CASSEMGRDTQYF; cdr3_nt: TGTGCCAGCAGTGAAATGGGGCGCGATACGCAGTATTTT; v_call: TRBV6-1; clone_size: many; d_call: .; j_call: TRBJ2-3
cdr3_aa: CASRRGYTDTQYF; cdr3_nt: TGTGCCAGCAGGAGGGGCTACACAGATACGCAGTATTTT; v_call: TRBV2; clone_size: many; d_call: .; j_call: TRBJ2-3
cdr3_aa: CASSPRTAGAYEQYF; cdr3_nt: TGTGCCAGCAGCCCACGCACAGCGGGAGCCTACGAGCAGTACTTC; v_call: TRBV7-3; clone_size: .; d_call: TRBD2; j_call: TRBJ2-7
cdr3_aa: CATSASGRGNEQFF; cdr3_nt: TGTGCCACCAGTGCTAGCGGGAGAGGCAATGAGCAGTTCTTC; v_call: TRBV24-1; clone_size: many; d_call: TRBD2; j_call: TRBJ2-1
cdr3_aa: CASRVPEGTNQPQHF; cdr3_nt: TGTGCCAGCAGGGTTCCAGAGGGGACCAATCAGCCCCAGCATTTT; v_call: TRBV28; clone_size: .; d_call: .; j_call: TRBJ1-5
cdr3_aa: CASSGGDYRYNEQFF; cdr3_nt: TGTGCCAGTAGTGGAGGGGACTACAGATACAATGAGCAGTTCTTC; v_call: TRBV19; clone_size: .; d_call: TRBD2; j_call: TRBJ2-1
cdr3_aa: CASSTSAARNTGELFF; cdr3_nt: TGTGCCAGCAGTACTAGCGCCGCACGCAACACCGGGGAGCTGTTTTTT; v_call: TRBV6-2/TRBV6-3; clone_size: .; d_call: TRBD2; j_call: TRBJ2-2
cdr3_aa: CSGRQGNFPQHF; cdr3_nt: TGCAGTGGGAGACAGGGAAATTTTCCCCAGCATTTT; v_call: TRBV20-1; clone_size: few; d_call: TRBD1; j_call: TRBJ1-5
cdr3_aa: CAWSVLQVGQPQHF; cdr3_nt: TGTGCCTGGAGTGTCCTTCAGGTCGGCCAGCCCCAGCATTTT; v_call: TRBV30; clone_size: .; d_call: .; j_call: TRBJ1-5
cdr3_aa: CASSLAGGIYEQYF; cdr3_nt: TGTGCCAGCAGCTTAGCGGGAGGAATCTACGAGCAGTACTTC; v_call: TRBV7-3; clone_size: many; d_call: TRBD2; j_call: TRBJ2-7
cdr3_aa: CASSPVRDKSYEQYF; cdr3_nt: TGTGCCAGCTCACCAGTGAGGGACAAGTCCTACGAGCAGTACTTC; v_call: TRBV18; clone_size: many; d_call: .; j_call: TRBJ2-7
cdr3_aa: CSAPPRGPQETQYF; cdr3_nt: TGCAGTGCTCCTCCTAGGGGTCCGCAAGAGACCCAGTACTTC; v_call: TRBV20-1; clone_size: .; d_call: .; j_call: TRBJ2-5